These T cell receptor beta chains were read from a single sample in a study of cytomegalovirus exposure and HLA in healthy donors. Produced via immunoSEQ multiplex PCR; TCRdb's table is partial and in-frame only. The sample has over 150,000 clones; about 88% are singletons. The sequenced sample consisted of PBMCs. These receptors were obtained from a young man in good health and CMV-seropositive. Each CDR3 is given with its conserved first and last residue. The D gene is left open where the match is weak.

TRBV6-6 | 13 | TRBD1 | CASSPDRGLEAFF
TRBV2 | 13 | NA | CASGGAGATEAFF
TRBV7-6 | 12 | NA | CASSLPGQPQHF
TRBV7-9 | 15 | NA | CASSSPRTGNYGYTF
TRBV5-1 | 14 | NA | CASSSGRGTGELFF
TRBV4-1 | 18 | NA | CASSLTPTGTPGANVLTF
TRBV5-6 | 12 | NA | CASSSLAYGYTF
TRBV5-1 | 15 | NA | CASSLVQSSYNEQFF
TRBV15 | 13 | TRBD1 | CATSRDRGETQYF
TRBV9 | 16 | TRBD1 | CASTITGTVNTGELFF
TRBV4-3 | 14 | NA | CASSLGRLTEKLFF
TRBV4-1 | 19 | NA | CASSQGRGQQLYSKNIQYF
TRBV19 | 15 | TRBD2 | CASSTLAGEGDTQYF
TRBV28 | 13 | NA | CASSLLGQTEAFF
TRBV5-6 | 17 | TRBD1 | CASNIYGQGADQETQYF
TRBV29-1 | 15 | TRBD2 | CSVLPLAGAMDEQFF
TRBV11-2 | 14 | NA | CASSPPDFYNEQFF
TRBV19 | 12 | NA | CATRGSNYGYTF
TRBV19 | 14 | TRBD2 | CASSWGSREGEQFF
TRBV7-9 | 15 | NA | CASSMTSRAIYEQFF
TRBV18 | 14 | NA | CASSPGLGSDTQYF
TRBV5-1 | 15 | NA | CASSPSVSGANVLTF
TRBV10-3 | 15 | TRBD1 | CAISGGQGFPNEQFF
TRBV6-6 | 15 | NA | CASSYFRDANEKLFF
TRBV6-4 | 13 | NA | CASSYAPTGELFF
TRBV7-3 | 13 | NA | CASSFLPAYEQYF
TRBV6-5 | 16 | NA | CASSYLGRTTYNEQFF